Here is one TCR beta chain with its context. The sample is drawn from a study of graft-versus-host responses after intestinal transplantation. The V gene's germline CDR1 is LNHDA and CDR2 SQIVND (reference sequence). The CDR3 has 17 residues. From the graft tissue, intraepithelial and lamina propria lymphocytes were released through processing. The table came from immunoSEQ multiplex PCR; TCRdb's copy has only in-frame clones and leaves some out. The table includes about 15,000 clones, 75% to 90% detected once. V is TRBV19 and J is TRBJ2-5, with a weak D call TRBD2 (6 bases). The J call is in doubt because the DNA end fits TRBJ2-7 better. This material consisted of ileum tissue, taken about 100 days after intestinal transplant. The sequence was obtained from a human patient who received an intestinal transplant, so some T cells may come from the graft donor. CDR3 DNA: TGTGCCAGTAGTATACCCGCCGGACTGGGGGGTTGGTACGAGCAGTACTTC. The encoded protein is CASSIPAGLGGWYEQYF.